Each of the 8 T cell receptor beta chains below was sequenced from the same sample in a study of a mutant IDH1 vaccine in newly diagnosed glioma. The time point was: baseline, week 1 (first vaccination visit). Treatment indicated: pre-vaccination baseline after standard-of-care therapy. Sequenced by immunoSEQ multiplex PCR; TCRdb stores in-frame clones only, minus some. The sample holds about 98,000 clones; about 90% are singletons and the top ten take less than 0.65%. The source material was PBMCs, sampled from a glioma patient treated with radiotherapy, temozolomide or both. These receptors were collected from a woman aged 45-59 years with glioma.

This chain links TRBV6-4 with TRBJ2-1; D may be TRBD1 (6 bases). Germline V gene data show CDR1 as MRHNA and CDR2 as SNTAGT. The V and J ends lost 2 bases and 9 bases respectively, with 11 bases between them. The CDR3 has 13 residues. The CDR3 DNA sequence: TGTGCCAGCAGTGACCGAGTAGGGGGTGAGCAGTTCTTC. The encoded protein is CASSDRVGGEQFF.

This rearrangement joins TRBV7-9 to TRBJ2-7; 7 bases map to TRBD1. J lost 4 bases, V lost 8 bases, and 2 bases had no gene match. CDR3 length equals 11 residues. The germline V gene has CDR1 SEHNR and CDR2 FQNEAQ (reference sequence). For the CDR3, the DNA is TGTGCCAGCGAGGGGGCTTACGAGCAGTACTTC. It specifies CASEGAYEQYF.

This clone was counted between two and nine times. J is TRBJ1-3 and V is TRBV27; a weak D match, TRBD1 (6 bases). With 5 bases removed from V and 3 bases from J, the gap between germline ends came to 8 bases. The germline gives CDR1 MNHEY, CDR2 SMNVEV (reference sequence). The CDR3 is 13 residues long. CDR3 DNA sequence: TGTGCCAGCAGTCGGACAGTTGGAAACACCATATATTTT. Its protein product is CASSRTVGNTIYF.

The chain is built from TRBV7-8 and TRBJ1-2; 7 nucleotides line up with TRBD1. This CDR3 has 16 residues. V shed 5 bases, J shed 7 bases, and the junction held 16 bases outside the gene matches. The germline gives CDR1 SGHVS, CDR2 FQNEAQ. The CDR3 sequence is CASSNDRVLRKGGYTF. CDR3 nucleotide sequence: TGTGCCAGCAGCAACGACAGGGTTCTACGGAAGGGTGGCTACACCTTC.

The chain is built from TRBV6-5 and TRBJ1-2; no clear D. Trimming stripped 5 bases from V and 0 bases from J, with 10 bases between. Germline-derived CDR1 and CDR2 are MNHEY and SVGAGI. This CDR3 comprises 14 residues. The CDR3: CASSPTTSNYGYTF. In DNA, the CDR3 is TGTGCCAGCAGTCCGACGACCTCTAACTATGGCTACACCTTC.

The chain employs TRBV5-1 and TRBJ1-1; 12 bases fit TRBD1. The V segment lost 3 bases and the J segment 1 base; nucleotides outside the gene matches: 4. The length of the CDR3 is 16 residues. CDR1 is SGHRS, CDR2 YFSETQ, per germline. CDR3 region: CASSYGTGGANTEAFF. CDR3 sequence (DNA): TGCGCCAGCAGCTACGGGACAGGGGGCGCGAACACTGAAGCTTTCTTT.

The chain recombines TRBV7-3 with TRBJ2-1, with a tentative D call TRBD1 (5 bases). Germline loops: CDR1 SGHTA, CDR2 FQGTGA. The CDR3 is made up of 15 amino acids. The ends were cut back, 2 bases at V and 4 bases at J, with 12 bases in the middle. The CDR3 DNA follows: TGTGCCAGCAGCTTATGGACATCCGATTACAATGAGCAGTTCTTC. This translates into CASSLWTSDYNEQFF.

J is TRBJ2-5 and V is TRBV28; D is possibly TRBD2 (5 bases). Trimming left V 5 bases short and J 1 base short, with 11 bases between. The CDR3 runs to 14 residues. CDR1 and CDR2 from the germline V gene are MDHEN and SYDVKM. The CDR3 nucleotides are TGTGCCAGCAGTATCTGGGAGACCCAAGAGACCCAGTACTTC. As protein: CASSIWETQETQYF.